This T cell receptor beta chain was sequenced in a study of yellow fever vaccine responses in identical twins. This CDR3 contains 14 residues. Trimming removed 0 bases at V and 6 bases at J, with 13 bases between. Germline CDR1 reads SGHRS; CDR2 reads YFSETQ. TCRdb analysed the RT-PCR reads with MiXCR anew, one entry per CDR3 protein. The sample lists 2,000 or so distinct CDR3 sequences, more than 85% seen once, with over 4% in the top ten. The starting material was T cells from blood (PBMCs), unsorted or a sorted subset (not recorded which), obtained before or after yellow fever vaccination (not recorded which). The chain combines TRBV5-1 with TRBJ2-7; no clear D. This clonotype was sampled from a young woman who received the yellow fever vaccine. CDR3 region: CASSLDGNISEQYF. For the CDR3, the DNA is TGCGCCAGCAGCTTGGATGGGAATATCTCCGAGCAGTACTTC.